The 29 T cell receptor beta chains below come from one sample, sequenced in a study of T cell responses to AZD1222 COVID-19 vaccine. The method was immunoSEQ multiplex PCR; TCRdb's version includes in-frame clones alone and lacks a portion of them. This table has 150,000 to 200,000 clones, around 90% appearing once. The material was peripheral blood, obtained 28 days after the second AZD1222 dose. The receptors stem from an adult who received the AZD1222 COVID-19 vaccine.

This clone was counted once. The CDR3 region has the DNA TGTGCCAGCCAAGGGGGAGGGAATGAGCAGTTCTTC. As protein: CASQGGGNEQFF. V is TRBV2 and J is TRBJ2-1, with a tentative D call TRBD2 (7 bases). Trimming pared 8 bases from V and 7 bases from J, leaving 12 bases between. The CDR3 consists of 12 residues. Germline lookup yields CDR1 SNHLY and CDR2 FYNNEI.

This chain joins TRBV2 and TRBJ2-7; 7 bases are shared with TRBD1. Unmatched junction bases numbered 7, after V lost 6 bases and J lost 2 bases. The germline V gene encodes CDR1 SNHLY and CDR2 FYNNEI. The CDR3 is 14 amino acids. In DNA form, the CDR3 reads TGTGCCAGCAGGGGGACAGAGGCCACCTACGAGCAGTACTTC. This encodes CASRGTEATYEQYF.

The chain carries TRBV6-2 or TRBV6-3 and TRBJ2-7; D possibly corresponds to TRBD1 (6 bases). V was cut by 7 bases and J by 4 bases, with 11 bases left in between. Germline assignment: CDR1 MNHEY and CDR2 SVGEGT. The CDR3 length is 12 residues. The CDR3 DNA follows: TGTGCCAGCACCCCGCAGGGGTACGAGCAGTACTTC. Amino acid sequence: CASTPQGYEQYF.

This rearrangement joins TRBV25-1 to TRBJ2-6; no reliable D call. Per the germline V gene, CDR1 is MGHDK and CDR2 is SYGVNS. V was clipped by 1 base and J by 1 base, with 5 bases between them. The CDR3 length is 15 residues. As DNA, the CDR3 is TGTGCCAGCAGTGAATCTCAGTCTGGGGCCAACGTCCTGACTTTC. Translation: CASSESQSGANVLTF.

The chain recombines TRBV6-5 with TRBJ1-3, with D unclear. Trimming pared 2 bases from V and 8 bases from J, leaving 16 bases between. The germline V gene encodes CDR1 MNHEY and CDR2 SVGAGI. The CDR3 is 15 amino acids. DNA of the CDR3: TGTGCCAGCAGTTACGGGGTCCATGGGCTGCACACCATATATTTT. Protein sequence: CASSYGVHGLHTIYF.

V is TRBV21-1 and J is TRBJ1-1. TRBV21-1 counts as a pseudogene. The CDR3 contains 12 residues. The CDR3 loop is CASTSERVEAFF. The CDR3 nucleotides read TGTGCCAGCACCTCTGAGAGGGTTGAAGCTTTCTTT.

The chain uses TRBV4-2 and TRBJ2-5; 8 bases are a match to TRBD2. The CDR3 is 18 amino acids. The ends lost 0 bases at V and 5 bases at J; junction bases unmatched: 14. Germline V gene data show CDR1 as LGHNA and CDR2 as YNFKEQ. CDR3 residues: CASSQDAGGGAQKETQYF. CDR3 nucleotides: TGTGCCAGCAGCCAAGATGCGGGGGGTGGGGCGCAGAAGGAGACCCAGTACTTC.

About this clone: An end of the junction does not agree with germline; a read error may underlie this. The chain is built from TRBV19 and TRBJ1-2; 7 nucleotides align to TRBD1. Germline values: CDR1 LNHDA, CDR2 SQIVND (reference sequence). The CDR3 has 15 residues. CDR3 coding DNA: TGTGCCAGTAGTGTAGATCGACAGGGATCACATGGCTACACCTTC. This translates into CASSVDRQGSHGYTF.

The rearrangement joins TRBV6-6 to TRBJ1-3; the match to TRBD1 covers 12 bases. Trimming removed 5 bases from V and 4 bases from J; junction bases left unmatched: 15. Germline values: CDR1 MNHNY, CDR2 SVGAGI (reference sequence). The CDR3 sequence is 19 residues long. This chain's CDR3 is CASSLWGQGARANGNTIYF. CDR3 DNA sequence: TGTGCCAGCAGTCTTTGGGGACAGGGGGCAAGGGCAAACGGAAACACCATATATTTT.

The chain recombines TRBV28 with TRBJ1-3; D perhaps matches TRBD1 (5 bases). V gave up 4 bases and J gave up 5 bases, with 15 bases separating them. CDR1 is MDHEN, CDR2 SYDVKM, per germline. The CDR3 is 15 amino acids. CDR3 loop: CASSSSTENRNTIYF. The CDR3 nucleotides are TGTGCCAGCAGTTCCTCGACAGAAAATCGAAACACCATATATTTT.

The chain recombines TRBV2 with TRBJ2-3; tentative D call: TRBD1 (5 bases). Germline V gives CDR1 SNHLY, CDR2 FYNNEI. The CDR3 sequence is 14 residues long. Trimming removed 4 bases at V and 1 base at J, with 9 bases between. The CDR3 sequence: CASSGEGGTDTQYF. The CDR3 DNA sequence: TGTGCCAGCAGTGGCGAAGGGGGCACAGATACGCAGTATTTT.

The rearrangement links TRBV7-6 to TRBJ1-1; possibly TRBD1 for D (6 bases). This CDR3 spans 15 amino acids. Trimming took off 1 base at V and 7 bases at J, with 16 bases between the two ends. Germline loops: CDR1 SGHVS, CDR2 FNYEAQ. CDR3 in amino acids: CASSLGFGRGGEAFF. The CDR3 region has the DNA TGTGCCAGCAGCTTAGGGTTCGGGAGAGGGGGTGAAGCTTTCTTT.

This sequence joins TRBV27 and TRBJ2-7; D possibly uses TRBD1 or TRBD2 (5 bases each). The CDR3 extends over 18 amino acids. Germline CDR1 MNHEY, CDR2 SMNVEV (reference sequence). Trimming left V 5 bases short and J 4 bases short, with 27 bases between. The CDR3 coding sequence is TGTGCCAGCAGTCCCGGGACCCTTTATTTAGTTAAGGTGTACGAGCAGTACTTC. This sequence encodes CASSPGTLYLVKVYEQYF.

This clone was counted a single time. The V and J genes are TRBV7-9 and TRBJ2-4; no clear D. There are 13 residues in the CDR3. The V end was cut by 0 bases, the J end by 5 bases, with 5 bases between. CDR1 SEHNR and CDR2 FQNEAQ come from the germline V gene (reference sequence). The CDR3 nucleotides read TGTGCCAGCAGCTTAGCTCCCCAAAACATTCAGTACTTC. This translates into CASSLAPQNIQYF.

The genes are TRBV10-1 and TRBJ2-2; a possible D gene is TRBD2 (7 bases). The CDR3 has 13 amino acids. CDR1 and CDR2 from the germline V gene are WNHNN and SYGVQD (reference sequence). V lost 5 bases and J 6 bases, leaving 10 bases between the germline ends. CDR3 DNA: TGCGCCAGCAGTAGAGGGGGGGCCGGGGAGCTGTTTTTT. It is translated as CASSRGGAGELFF.

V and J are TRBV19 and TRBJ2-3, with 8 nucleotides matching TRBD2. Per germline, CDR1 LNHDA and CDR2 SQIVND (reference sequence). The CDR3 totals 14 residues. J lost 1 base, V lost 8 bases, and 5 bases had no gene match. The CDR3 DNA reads TGTGCCAGTGCTATTAGCGGGGGCACAGATACGCAGTATTTT. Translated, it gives CASAISGGTDTQYF.

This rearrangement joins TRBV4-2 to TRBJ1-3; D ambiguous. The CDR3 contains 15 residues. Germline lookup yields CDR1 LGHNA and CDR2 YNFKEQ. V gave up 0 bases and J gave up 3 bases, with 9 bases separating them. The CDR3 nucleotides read TGTGCCAGCAGCCAAGAAGGGAACTATGGAAACACCATATATTTT. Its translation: CASSQEGNYGNTIYF.

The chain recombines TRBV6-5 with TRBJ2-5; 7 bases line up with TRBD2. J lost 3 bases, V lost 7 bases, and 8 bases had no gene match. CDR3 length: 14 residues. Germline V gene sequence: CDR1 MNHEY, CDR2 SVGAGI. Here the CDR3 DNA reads TGTGCCAGCACTACAAACGGGGGGAAAGAGACCCAGTACTTC. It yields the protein CASTTNGGKETQYF.

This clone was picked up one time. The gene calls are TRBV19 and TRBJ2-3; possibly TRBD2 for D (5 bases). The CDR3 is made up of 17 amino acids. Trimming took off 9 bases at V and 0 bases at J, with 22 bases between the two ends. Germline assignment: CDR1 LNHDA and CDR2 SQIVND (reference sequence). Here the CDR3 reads CASKPLIGRESTDTQYF. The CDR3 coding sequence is TGTGCCAGCAAGCCCCTTATCGGACGGGAAAGCACAGATACGCAGTATTTT.

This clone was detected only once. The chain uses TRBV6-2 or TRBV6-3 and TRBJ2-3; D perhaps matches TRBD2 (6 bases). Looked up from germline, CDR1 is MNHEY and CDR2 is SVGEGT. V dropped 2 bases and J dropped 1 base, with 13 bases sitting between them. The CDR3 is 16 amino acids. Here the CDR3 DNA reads TGTGCCAGCAGTTACGGTACCGGGACTGGCACAGATACGCAGTATTTT. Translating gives CASSYGTGTGTDTQYF.

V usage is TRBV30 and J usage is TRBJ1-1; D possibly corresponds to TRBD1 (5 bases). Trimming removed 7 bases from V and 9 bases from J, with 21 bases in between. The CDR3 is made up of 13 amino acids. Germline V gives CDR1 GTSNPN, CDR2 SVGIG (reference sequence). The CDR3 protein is CASKGERQAKAFF. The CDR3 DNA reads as TGTGCCTCCAAAGGGGAAAGACAAGCCAAAGCTTTCTTT. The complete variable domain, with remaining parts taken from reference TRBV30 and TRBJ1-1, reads SQTIHQWPATLVQPVGSPLSLECTVEGTSNPNLYWYRQAAGRGLQLLFYSVGIGQISSEVPQNLSASRPQDRQFILSSKKLLLSDSGFYLCASKGERQAKAFFGQGTRLTVV.

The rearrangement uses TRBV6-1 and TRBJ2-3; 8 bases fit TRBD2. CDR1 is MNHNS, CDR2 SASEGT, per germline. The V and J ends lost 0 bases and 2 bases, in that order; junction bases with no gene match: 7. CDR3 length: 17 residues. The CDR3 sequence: CASSEAGRGANTDTQYF. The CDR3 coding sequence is TGTGCCAGCAGTGAAGCGGGGCGGGGGGCCAACACAGATACGCAGTATTTT.

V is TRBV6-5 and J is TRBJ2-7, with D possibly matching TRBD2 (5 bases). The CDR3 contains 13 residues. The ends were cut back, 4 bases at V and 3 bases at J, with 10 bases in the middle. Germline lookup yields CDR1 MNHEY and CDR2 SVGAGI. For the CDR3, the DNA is TGTGCCAGCAGTTTGTTTCGGGGCTACGAGCAGTACTTC. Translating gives CASSLFRGYEQYF.

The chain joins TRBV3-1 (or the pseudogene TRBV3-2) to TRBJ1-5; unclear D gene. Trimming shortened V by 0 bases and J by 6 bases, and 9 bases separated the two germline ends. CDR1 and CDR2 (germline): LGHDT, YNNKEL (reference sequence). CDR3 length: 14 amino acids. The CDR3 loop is CASSQDVRVQPQHF. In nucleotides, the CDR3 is TGTGCCAGCAGCCAAGATGTTCGGGTTCAGCCCCAGCATTTT.

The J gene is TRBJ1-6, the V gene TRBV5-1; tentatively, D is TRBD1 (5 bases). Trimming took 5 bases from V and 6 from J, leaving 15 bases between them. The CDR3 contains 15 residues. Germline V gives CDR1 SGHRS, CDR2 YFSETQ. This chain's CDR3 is CASRQAEGANSPLHF. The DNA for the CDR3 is TGCGCCAGCAGACAGGCAGAAGGGGCTAATTCACCCCTCCACTTT. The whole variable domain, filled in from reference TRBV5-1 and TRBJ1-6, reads KAGVTQTPRYLIKTRGQQVTLSCSPISGHRSVSWYQQTPGQGLQFLFEYFSETQRNKGNFPGRFSGRQFSNSRSEMNVSTLELGDSALYLCASRQAEGANSPLHFGNGTRLTVT.

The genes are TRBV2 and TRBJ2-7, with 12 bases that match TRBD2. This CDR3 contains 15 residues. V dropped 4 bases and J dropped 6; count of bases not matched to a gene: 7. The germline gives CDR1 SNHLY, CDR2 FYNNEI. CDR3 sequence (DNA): TGTGCCAGCAGTGTCGGACTAGCGGGGCCCCCCGAGCAGTACTTC. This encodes CASSVGLAGPPEQYF.

DNA of the CDR3: TGTGCCAGCAGCCCTGCAGCGTATGAGCAGTTCTTC. This gives the protein CASSPAAYEQFF. J is TRBJ2-1 and V is TRBV6-2 or TRBV6-3, with D unresolved. V gave up 6 bases and J gave up 8 bases, with 11 bases separating them. Germline CDR1 reads MNHEY; CDR2 reads SVGEGT. The CDR3 has 12 amino acids.

This CDR3 is CAQSGGRQETQYF. CDR3 DNA: TGTGCCCAAAGCGGCGGGCGCCAAGAGACCCAGTACTTC. J is TRBJ2-5 and V is TRBV11-3; the D gene is possibly TRBD2 (5 bases). Trimming took 11 bases from V and 1 from J, leaving 14 bases between them. The germline V gene encodes CDR1 SGHNT and CDR2 YENEEA. The CDR3 extends over 13 amino acids.

DNA of the CDR3: TGCGCCAGCAGCTTGTTGGGTGACACTGAAGCTTTCTTT. Translated, it gives CASSLLGDTEAFF. The rearrangement uses TRBV5-1 and TRBJ1-1; the D is unclear. The CDR3 contains 13 residues. Trimming pared 1 base from V and 3 bases from J, leaving 7 bases between. Germline lookup yields CDR1 SGHRS and CDR2 YFSETQ.